A single sample is the source of the 26 T cell receptor beta chains below, sequenced in a study. Each CDR3 protein gets one entry after TCRdb re-called the 5' RACE reads with MiXCR. The table records fewer than 80,000 distinct CDR3 sequences, approximately 23% of them present only once. The sample was memory CD4+ T cells sorted from a lymph node. Regarding subset: memory CD4+ T cells, CD4+CD45RO+CD25-. The source of these receptors is a female donor with breast cancer.

There are many counts of this clonotype. The chain employs TRBV6-4 and TRBJ1-1; D unclear. Germline V CDR1 and CDR2: MRHNA, SNTAGT. The CDR3 is 13 residues long. The V end was cut by 8 bases, the J end by 0 bases, with 10 bases between. The CDR3 is CASRQTVNTEAFF. For the CDR3, the DNA is TGTGCCAGCCGTCAGACGGTGAACACTGAAGCTTTCTTT.

This clonotype was detected only a few times. The chain recombines TRBV7-2 with TRBJ1-3, with unresolved D. The CDR3 consists of 15 residues. Germline lookup yields CDR1 SGHTA and CDR2 FQGNSA. Between the trimmed V and J ends, which lost 3 bases and 4 bases, there was a span of 13 bases. The CDR3 nucleotides read TGTGCCAGCAGCTTCCCCCGGCGAGGGGGAAACACCATATATTTT. This gives the protein CASSFPRRGGNTIYF.

This chain uses TRBV20-1 with TRBJ2-5; D ambiguous. V was cut by 2 bases and J by 0 bases, with 7 bases left in between. The germline CDR1 and CDR2 sequences are DFQATT and SNEGSKA (reference sequence). CDR3 length: 13 amino acids. CDR3 amino acids: CSARLLYQETQYF. The CDR3 DNA is TGCAGTGCTAGACTCCTATACCAAGAGACCCAGTACTTC.

This chain links TRBV7-9 with TRBJ2-1; 7 nucleotides agree with TRBD1. The V gene end was trimmed by 5 bases and the J gene end by 1 base; junction bases not matched to a gene: 11. Germline CDR1 and CDR2: SEHNR and FQNEAQ (reference sequence). The CDR3 spans 17 residues. The CDR3 is CASSLTLGGWSYNEQFF. In nucleotides, the CDR3 is TGTGCCAGCAGCCTAACCCTAGGGGGCTGGTCCTACAATGAGCAGTTCTTC.

The chain has TRBV5-6 and TRBJ2-1, with 16 positions matching TRBD2. Trimming at V came to 5 bases and at J to 6 bases, leaving 11 bases not matched to a gene. CDR3 size: 18 residues. Germline V gene sequence: CDR1 SGHDT, CDR2 YYEEEE. CDR3 amino acids: CASSPGTSGGAFGNEQFF. The CDR3 DNA reads as TGTGCCAGCAGTCCCGGGACTAGCGGGGGGGCCTTCGGCAATGAGCAGTTCTTC.

This chain links TRBV3-1 with TRBJ2-3; tentatively, D is TRBD1 (5 bases). Looked up from germline, CDR1 is LGHDT and CDR2 is YNNKEL (reference sequence). The CDR3 sequence is 14 residues long. V was cut by 0 bases and J by 6 bases, with 10 bases left in between. CDR3 nucleotides: TGTGCCAGCAGCCAAGAAAGGGGTTGGGATACGCAGTATTTT. Its protein is CASSQERGWDTQYF.

This clonotype was counted only a few times. The rearrangement uses TRBV15 and TRBJ2-3; 8 bases line up with TRBD1. V was clipped by 1 base and J by 4 bases; unmatched bases: 7. The germline gives CDR1 LNHNV, CDR2 YYDKDF (reference sequence). This CDR3 comprises 16 residues. Written as DNA, the CDR3 is TGTGCCACCAGCAGAGCCGGACAGGGCGCCGCAGATACGCAGTATTTT. This gives the protein CATSRAGQGAADTQYF.

The chain has TRBV18 and TRBJ2-7, with 9 positions matching TRBD2. The J segment lost 5 bases and the V segment lost 2 bases, leaving 7 bases of the junction unmatched. Germline CDR1 and CDR2: KGHSH and LQKENI. CDR3 length: 15 amino acids. CDR3: CASSPKSSGANEQYF. The CDR3 region has the DNA TGTGCCAGCTCACCAAAGTCTAGCGGGGCTAACGAGCAGTACTTC.

This clonotype was detected ten times or more. This rearrangement joins TRBV6-1 to TRBJ1-5, with 7 nucleotides matching TRBD1. Germline V gives CDR1 MNHNS, CDR2 SASEGT. V gave up 6 bases and J gave up 3 bases; unmatched junction bases: 8. The CDR3 covers 15 residues. Here the CDR3 reads CASSPRTGPNQPQHF. The CDR3 bases are TGTGCCAGCAGCCCCAGGACAGGACCCAATCAGCCCCAGCATTTT.

The V gene is TRBV24-1, the J gene TRBJ2-1; D uncertain. V lost 3 bases, J lost 8 bases, and 10 bases lay in between. The germline V gene encodes CDR1 KGHDR and CDR2 SFDVKD. The CDR3 extends over 13 amino acids. In nucleotides, the CDR3 is TGTGCCACCAGTGATAATAGGCGGCATGAGCAGTTCTTC. Encoded protein: CATSDNRRHEQFF.

This CDR3 reads CSASGTASNTEAFF. The CDR3 DNA is TGCAGTGCCTCCGGGACAGCCTCGAACACTGAAGCTTTCTTT. The chain carries TRBV20-1 and TRBJ1-1, with TRBD1 matching 7 bases. V lost 6 bases, J lost 1 base, and 8 bases stayed unmatched. The V gene's germline CDR1 is DFQATT and CDR2 SNEGSKA (reference sequence). The CDR3 contains 14 residues.

This chain connects TRBV7-9 to TRBJ2-7; D gene uncertain. The V end was cut by 11 bases, the J end by 2 bases, with 13 bases between. This CDR3 region has 12 residues. Germline V gene sequence: CDR1 SEHNR, CDR2 FQNEAQ (reference sequence). The CDR3 is CASEAATYEQYF. The CDR3 DNA reads as TGTGCCTCTGAGGCTGCCACCTACGAGCAGTACTTC. Looking up the rest from reference TRBV7-9 and TRBJ2-7 gives the full variable domain: DTGVSQNPRHKITKRGQNVTFRCDPISEHNRLYWYRQTLGQGPEFLTYFQNEAQLEKSRLLSDRFSAERPKGSFSTLEIQRTEQGDSAMYLCASEAATYEQYFGPGTRLTVT.

Remarks on this clonotype: A much larger clonotype is one base distant, so this may be a read error. This sequence joins TRBV5-1 and TRBJ1-2; D remains unclear. Germline values: CDR1 SGHRS, CDR2 YFSETQ. The CDR3 is 12 amino acids. Deletions cut 0 bases from V and 12 bases from J, with 12 bases between. The CDR3 here is CASSLDAAGHTF. The CDR3 coding sequence is TGCGCCAGCAGCTTGGACGCGGCAGGCCACACCTTC. The full variable domain, rest sourced from reference TRBV5-1 and TRBJ1-2, is KAGVTQTPRYLIKTRGQQVTLSCSPISGHRSVSWYQQTPGQGLQFLFEYFSETQRNKGNFPGRFSGRQFSNSRSEMNVSTLELGDSALYLCASSLDAAGHTFGSGTRLTVV.

This clonotype was observed a few times. The chain recombines TRBV5-1 with TRBJ2-1; D possibly corresponds to TRBD2 (6 bases). The V and J ends lost 5 bases and 0 bases respectively, with 6 bases between them. The length of the CDR3 is 13 residues. Germline loops: CDR1 SGHRS, CDR2 YFSETQ. The chain's CDR3 is CASRLASYNEQFF. In DNA form, the CDR3 reads TGCGCCAGCAGACTAGCCTCCTACAATGAGCAGTTCTTC.

V usage is TRBV6-6 and J usage is TRBJ1-1, with D possibly being TRBD1 (5 bases). V lost 5 bases to trimming and J lost 1 base, with 11 bases between them. The CDR3 sequence is 14 residues long. Germline V gene sequence: CDR1 MNHNY, CDR2 SVGAGI (reference sequence). Here the CDR3 reads CASSGGRGNTEAFF. CDR3 sequence (DNA): TGTGCCAGCAGTGGGGGAAGGGGGAACACTGAAGCTTTCTTT.

This clonotype was seen at least ten times. The V gene is TRBV6-2 or TRBV6-3, the J gene TRBJ1-1; D unclear. Germline CDR1 reads MNHEY; CDR2 reads SVGEGT. Trimming pared 2 bases from V and 2 bases from J, leaving 9 bases between. This CDR3 is built from 14 residues. The CDR3 DNA is TGTGCCAGCAGTTACAGAGTTTCTAACACTGAAGCTTTCTTT. Protein product: CASSYRVSNTEAFF.

This clonotype turned up a few times. The CDR3: CASSLVGQGERQYF. The CDR3 DNA sequence: TGCGCCAGCAGCTTGGTGGGACAAGGCGAAAGGCAGTACTTC. The chain employs TRBV5-1 and TRBJ2-7, with D maybe TRBD1 (6 bases). CDR3 size: 14 residues. With 0 bases removed from V and 9 bases from J, the gap between germline ends came to 16 bases. Germline-derived CDR1 and CDR2 are SGHRS and YFSETQ.

The chain has TRBV18 and TRBJ2-1; TRBD1 might be the D (5 bases). CDR3 length: 15 residues. The V end lost 1 base, the J end lost 4 bases, and 11 bases lay between the germline ends. Germline lookup yields CDR1 KGHSH and CDR2 LQKENI. The CDR3 here is CASSPLDSRYNEQFF. In nucleotides, the CDR3 is TGTGCCAGCTCACCACTCGACAGTCGGTACAATGAGCAGTTCTTC.

The V and J genes are TRBV6-6 and TRBJ1-2, with D uncertain. The germline V and J ends were trimmed by 0 bases and 6 bases, with 11 bases remaining between them. The CDR3 is made up of 14 amino acids. CDR1 MNHNY and CDR2 SVGAGI come from the germline V gene (reference sequence). The CDR3 here is CASSYSSSLDGYTF. The CDR3 DNA reads as TGTGCCAGCAGTTACTCGTCGTCACTGGATGGCTACACCTTC.

This clonotype was seen more than once but under ten times. V usage is TRBV13 and J usage is TRBJ2-2; possible D gene TRBD2, 6 bases. The V gene's germline CDR1 is PRHDT and CDR2 FYEKMQ (reference sequence). The CDR3 loop spans 17 amino acids. V lost 1 base and J lost 1, with 13 bases in between. CDR3 nucleotides: TGTGCCAGCAGCTTAGATTCCGGGGGTATGAACACCGGGGAGCTGTTTTTT. Its translation: CASSLDSGGMNTGELFF.

Only a few counts were recorded for this clonotype. The V call is TRBV5-5, the J call TRBJ2-3, with 12 bases lining up with TRBD2. Germline lookup yields CDR1 SGHKS and CDR2 YYEKEE (reference sequence). V shed 6 bases, J shed 4 bases, and the junction held 9 bases outside the gene matches. This CDR3 has 16 amino acids. CDR3 amino acids: CASTYRLAGASDTQYF. CDR3 in DNA: TGTGCCAGCACTTACAGACTAGCGGGAGCGTCAGATACGCAGTATTTT.

The CDR3 coding sequence is TGTGCCAGCAGCCCCCAGTGGGGGAACACTGAAGCTTTCTTT. This gives the protein CASSPQWGNTEAFF. The genes are TRBV3-1 and TRBJ1-1; D is uncertain. Deletions cut 4 bases from V and 1 base from J, with 10 bases between. Germline V CDR1 and CDR2: LGHDT, YNNKEL (reference sequence). This CDR3 region has 14 residues.

This clonotype occurred a few times. This chain links TRBV5-1 with TRBJ2-7; TRBD1 matches at 7 bases. This CDR3 contains 14 residues. V was pared by 4 bases and J by 4 bases, with 8 bases of the junction left unmatched. Per germline, CDR1 SGHRS and CDR2 YFSETQ. DNA of the CDR3: TGCGCCAGCAGCCCCGACAGGGATGGATACGAGCAGTACTTC. Translation gives CASSPDRDGYEQYF.

On this clonotype itself: A much larger clone lies a single base off, so this may be a read error. The gene calls are TRBV20-1 and TRBJ2-3, with 10 bases lining up with TRBD2. The CDR3 is made up of 15 amino acids. The germline CDR1 and CDR2 sequences are DFQATT and SNEGSKA (reference sequence). The CDR3 spells CSSRFSAGGTDTQYF. The CDR3 DNA follows: TGCAGTTCTAGATTTTCAGCGGGAGGGACAGATACGCAGTATTTT.

The V gene is TRBV6-2 or TRBV6-3, the J gene TRBJ2-5; tentatively, D is TRBD1 (6 bases). Trimming took off 6 bases at V and 7 bases at J, with 18 bases between the two ends. Germline V gives CDR1 MNHEY, CDR2 SVGEGT. The CDR3 runs to 14 residues. CDR3 protein: CASRYRASKGTQYF. In DNA, the CDR3 is TGTGCCAGCAGATACAGGGCGAGCAAAGGGACCCAGTACTTC.

This chain connects TRBV29-1 to TRBJ2-3; 9 bases are a match to TRBD1. CDR1 is SQVTM and CDR2 is ANQGSEA in the germline V gene. The CDR3 is 12 residues long. The V gene end was trimmed by 5 bases and the J gene end by 6 bases; junction bases not matched to a gene: 3. The CDR3 sequence is CSVKTGGDTQYF. CDR3 DNA sequence: TGCAGCGTTAAGACAGGGGGGGATACGCAGTATTTT.